This TCR beta chain appears in the sequencing data of a study of patients and donors after allogeneic stem cell transplantation. This CDR3 is 16 amino acids long. V was shortened by 4 bases and J by 2 bases, with 17 bases between the two germline ends. Germline CDR1 is SGDLS and CDR2 is YYNGEE. This clonotype was observed a handful of times. TCRdb analysed the RT-PCR reads with MiXCR anew, one entry per CDR3 protein. Of 190,000 or so distinct CDR3 sequences in the sample, approximately 41% were seen once. The rearrangement links TRBV9 to TRBJ2-3, with TRBD1 as a possible D gene (6 bases). What was sequenced was blood, either unsorted or a sorted T cell fraction (not recorded which). The clonotype comes from a human donor who was either an allogeneic HSCT recipient or a stem cell or donor lymphocyte infusion donor (not recorded which). It is not recorded whose cells these are; they may come from a transplant donor. The CDR3 region is CASSSHRQVSTDTQYF. The CDR3 DNA reads as TGTGCCAGCAGCAGCCACCGACAGGTTTCCACAGATACGCAGTATTTT. Filled out from reference TRBV9 and TRBJ2-3, the complete variable domain reads DSGVTQTPKHLITATGQRVTLRCSPRSGDLSVYWYQQSLDQGLQFLIQYYNGEERAKGNILERFSAQQFPDLHSELNLSSLELGDSALYFCASSSHRQVSTDTQYFGPGTRLTVL.